The T cell receptor (beta chain) described here comes from a study of vaccination and CD4 T cells after COVID-19. Findings of the study overall: The authors identified 304 of 307 vaccine-specific clones in convalescent patients as spike mono-reactive.

This clonotype has just one count. Its antigen is not identified. Sequencing of DNA taken from cultured CD4+ T cells relied on the Oncomine TCR Beta short-read assay. MiXCR, run by TCRdb on the PCR reads, gives a single entry per CDR3 protein. The table lists about 15,000 distinct CDR3 sequences, around 70% of them singletons, with roughly 4.8% in the top ten. V was pared by 2 bases and J by 4 bases, with 11 bases between. Looked up from germline, CDR1 is DFQATT and CDR2 is SNEGSKA (reference sequence). The CDR3 spans 13 residues. Treatment in this sample: roughly 10-day PBMC culture with coronavirus spike peptide pools or control peptides (ViraFEST assay). Peptide-pool expansion of antigen-specific T cells preceded TCR sequencing in ViraFEST. Cultures of PBMCs, roughly 2 million per well, were set up with approximately 10 IU/ml IL-2 and about 9.7 ug/ml peptide pools.

The chain joins TRBV20-1 to TRBJ1-1, with no clear D. The sample consisted of CD4+ T cells from blood, cultured in vitro. The source of this sequence is a human donor who had recovered from COVID-19. CDR3 DNA: TGCAGTGCTAGAAACGAGGTGGTCACTGAAGCTTTCTTT. It translates to CSARNEVVTEAFF.